This T cell receptor (beta chain) emerged from a study of neoadjuvant anti-PD-1 for oral cavity cancer. Study background: Nivolumab at 3 mg/kg was mostly given biweekly, three to four doses, pre-surgery.

Generated by immunoSEQ multiplex PCR, the TCRdb table keeps only in-frame clones and is missing some. The sample yields roughly 16,000 clones, roughly 35% seen once. Time point in this sample: after neoadjuvant nivolumab, at surgical resection. Patients had newly diagnosed, untreated stage II-IVA oral cavity squamous cell carcinoma. This clone showed up just once. The receptor was derived from a person aged 40 to 85 with oral cavity squamous cell carcinoma. Sample: tumor tissue, taken after nivolumab (anti-PD-1) treatment.

The CDR3 region is CASSSFRGNQETQYF. The CDR3 coding sequence is TGCGCCAGCAGCTCCTTCCGGGGGAATCAAGAGACCCAGTACTTC. The chain has TRBV5-1 and TRBJ2-5; possibly TRBD2 for D (6 bases). With 3 bases removed from V and 2 bases from J, the gap between germline ends came to 14 bases. The germline gives CDR1 SGHRS, CDR2 YFSETQ. This CDR3 has 15 amino acids.